This is a list of T cell receptor beta chains from one sample in a study of CD8+ T cells in alopecia areata. TCRdb keeps only in-frame clones here, not all; method: immunoSEQ multiplex PCR. The repertoire holds a few hundred thousand clones, about two fifths seen once, with more than 0.4% in the top ten. The specimen comprised CD4+ T cells sorted from blood, sampled at approximately week 34, from a patient treated with tofacitinib. These receptors were taken from a human donor with alopecia areata. The CDR3 runs from the conserved cysteine through the conserved F or W. The D gene is left open where the match is weak. Clone size is not always given. Where it is, it says once, few, many or a class for expanded clones.

j_gene	d_gene	abundance	v_gene	CDR3nt	CDR3aa
TRBJ2-3	-	-	TRBV29-1	TGCAGCGTTCATCCACAGGCAGGGGTTAATACGCAGTATTTT	CSVHPQAGVNTQYF
TRBJ2-7	TRBD1	-	TRBV6-5	TGTGCCAGCAGTTCTCCGGACAGGGGGGCGTACGAGCAGTACTTC	CASSSPDRGAYEQYF
TRBJ2-7	-	few	TRBV14	TGTGCCAGCAGCCAAGATTTAGGGGTTCCCTACGAGCAGTACTTC	CASSQDLGVPYEQYF
TRBJ2-7	TRBD1	-	TRBV5-1	TGCGCCAGCAGCTCGGACAGGAAAACCTACGAGCAGTACTTC	CASSSDRKTYEQYF
TRBJ2-5	TRBD2	-	TRBV7-7	TGTGCTAGCAGCTTAGGAGTCATCACTAGCGGACAAGAGACCCAGTACTTC	CASSLGVITSGQETQYF
TRBJ2-5	-	-	TRBV7-6	TGTGCCAGCAGCTCGACAGGTGGGGGAGGAGAGACCCAGTACTTC	CASSSTGGGGETQYF
TRBJ1-2	-	-	TRBV6-1	TGTGCCAGCAGTGAAGCTGGAAGAGGGACTCTAAATGGCTACACCTTC	CASSEAGRGTLNGYTF
TRBJ2-3	-	-	TRBV5-4	TGTGCCAGCAGCTTGGGAGCAAGCGCAGATACGCAGTATTTT	CASSLGASADTQYF
TRBJ1-6	-	-	TRBV5-1	TGCGCCAGCAGCTTGGCAAGGGCCCGAGATTCACCCCTCCACTTT	CASSLARARDSPLHF
TRBJ2-3	TRBD2	few	TRBV6-5	TGTGCCAGCACCGGGACTAGCGGGCGCACAGATACGCAGTATTTT	CASTGTSGRTDTQYF
TRBJ2-3	-	-	TRBV2	TGTGCCAGCAGGGGGGGCGGGGATACGCAGTATTTT	CASRGGGDTQYF
TRBJ2-2	-	-	TRBV5-1	TGCGCCAGCAGCTTGGAACTCGGGGAGACCGGGGAGCTGTTTTTT	CASSLELGETGELFF
TRBJ2-3	-	-	TRBV5-4	TGTGCCAGCAGCCACGCAGGCGACAGCACAGATACGCAGTATTTT	CASSHAGDSTDTQYF
TRBJ1-3	-	-	TRBV29-1	TGCAGCGTTGATCGGGGACTGACTGGAAACACCATATATTTT	CSVDRGLTGNTIYF
TRBJ1-2	-	-	TRBV9	TGTGCCAGCAGCGGACAGGTCGGGGCCCTTGGGGGCTACACCTTC	CASSGQVGALGGYTF
TRBJ2-1	TRBD2	few	TRBV13	TGTGCCAGCAGCCCCTTAGCGGGAGCCAGCTACAATGAGCAGTTCTTC	CASSPLAGASYNEQFF
TRBJ1-3	-	-	TRBV9	TGTGCCAGCAGCGTAGCCGGACAGAGCTCTGGAAACACCATATATTTT	CASSVAGQSSGNTIYF
TRBJ1-2	-	few	TRBV27	TGTGCCAGCAGATGGCAGGGGCGCGGGTATGGCTACACCTTC	CASRWQGRGYGYTF
TRBJ1-2	-	-	TRBV2	TGTGCCAGCAGTGAGACAGGCTACCCTAACTATGGCTACACCTTC	CASSETGYPNYGYTF
TRBJ2-7	-	-	TRBV7-9	TGTGCCAGCAGCGCGGGCCTAGAGCAGTACTTC	CASSAGLEQYF
TRBJ1-2	-	few	TRBV7-2	TGTGCCAGCACCCGGGCCGTAGCTAACTATGGCTACACCTTC	CASTRAVANYGYTF
TRBJ1-4	TRBD1	-	TRBV30	TGTGCCTGGAGTGTAAAGGGGCCGGGACAGATTAATGAAAAACTGTTTTTT	CAWSVKGPGQINEKLFF
TRBJ2-1	-	-	TRBV7-9	TGTGCCAGCACGTCTGAGCAGTTCTTC	CASTSEQFF
TRBJ1-1	-	-	TRBV29-1	TGCAGCGTTGAAGCCTTGGAAGGCACTGAAGCTTTCTTT	CSVEALEGTEAFF
TRBJ2-1	-	few	TRBV7-2	TGTGCCAGTTCTCGACAGGCTAATGAGCAGTTCTTC	CASSRQANEQFF
TRBJ2-2	-	-	TRBV6-5	TGTGCCAGCAAAGTGGGGGGCACCGGGGAGCTGTTTTTT	CASKVGGTGELFF
TRBJ2-3	-	-	TRBV12-5	TGTGCCCCCCCGGGACCAGCGGGTTCCGAGAGACTAATCAGCACAGATACGCAGTATTTT	CAPPGPAGSERLISTDTQYF
TRBJ1-1	-	-	TRBV29-1	TGCAGCGTCGTAAACGGGGCAGTGACTGAAGCTTTCTTT	CSVVNGAVTEAFF
TRBJ1-5	-	-	TRBV18	TGTGCCAGCTCACCAACCCGGACGGGAGGTCGTCAGCCCCAGCATTTT	CASSPTRTGGRQPQHF